The sample holds a few counts of the clone carrying this T cell receptor (beta chain). These data come from a study of blood T cell repertoires in COVID-19. Authors' processing steps: Estimated nucleated cell counts came from reference gene primer amplification. Sequencing used immunoSEQ multiplex PCR; TCRdb keeps in-frame clones, though not all of them. V, J and clone size were drawn from that table, and D and trimming were deduced from the DNA. In the table there are about 120,000 clones, roughly 78% of which are singletons. The CDR3 has 14 residues. CDR1 is SGHRS and CDR2 is YFSETQ in the germline V gene. With 1 base clipped from V and 5 bases from J, the junction kept 2 bases outside the gene matches.

The chain recombines TRBV5-1 with TRBJ1-5; TRBD1 matches at 8 bases. This TCR derives from a man aged 55 to 70 with active or convalescent COVID-19. The sequenced sample was peripheral blood. CDR3 amino acids: CASSLSGGDQPQHF. For the CDR3, the DNA is TGCGCCAGCAGCTTGTCAGGGGGCGATCAGCCCCAGCATTTT.